Listed below are T cell receptor beta chains from one sample, sequenced in a study of T-cell reconstitution after alpha-beta-depleted transplantation in children. MiXCR, run by TCRdb on the PCR reads, gives a single entry per CDR3 protein. The sample includes about 460,000 distinct CDR3 sequences, roughly an eighth seen only once; the top ten take 12% to 15%. The sample consisted of PBMCs, mostly from graft donor cells, taken 180 days after TCRalphabeta/CD19-depleted stem cell transplant. These receptors were taken from a female patient aged 2-9 years who had a stem cell transplant for aplastic anemia, so the T cells may come from the graft donor. CDR3s include the opening cysteine and the closing phenylalanine or tryptophan. The D gene is left open where the match is weak. Some rows have no size entry. The others give once, few or many, or a class for an expanded clone.

NA	TRBV25-1	TRBJ2-5	NA	TGTGCCAGCAGTGAATTTTGGCCTGGGACCCAGTACTTC	CASSEFWPGTQYF
TRBD2	TRBV20-1	TRBJ2-2	few	TGCAGTGTCTGCCTAGCGGATAACACCGGGGAGCTGTTTTTT	CSVCLADNTGELFF
TRBD1	TRBV6-1	TRBJ2-2	NA	TGTGCCAGCAGTCCCGACAGGGAGCAGCGGCCCCACACCGGGGAGCTGTTTTTT	CASSPDREQRPHTGELFF
TRBD2	TRBV20-1	TRBJ2-2	many	TGCAGTGCCAGCGGGAGGCTGAACACCGGGGAGCTGTTTTTT	CSASGRLNTGELFF
NA	TRBV9	TRBJ2-3	many	TGTGCCAGCAGCTCAGACCCGGAGATTAGCACAGATACGCAGTATTTT	CASSSDPEISTDTQYF
NA	TRBV29-1	TRBJ1-5	NA	TGCAGCGTTGTTGAGCAACTCGATCAGCCCCAGCATTTT	CSVVEQLDQPQHF
NA	TRBV19	TRBJ1-5	NA	TGTGCCAGTAGTATGGGTTTTGGGGGTCGGGGCAATCAGCCCCAGCATTTT	CASSMGFGGRGNQPQHF
NA	TRBV12-3/TRBV12-4	TRBJ2-7	few	TGTGCCAGCAGTTTACGAGGGAAGCAGTACTTC	CASSLRGKQYF
TRBD2	TRBV4-2	TRBJ2-2	few	TGTGCCAGCAGCCCGGGACTATTCGCGACCGGGGAGCTGTTTTTT	CASSPGLFATGELFF
NA	TRBV4-3	TRBJ2-3	many	TGCGCCAGCAGCCAAACTAGGACTAGCACAGATACGCAGTATTTT	CASSQTRTSTDTQYF
NA	TRBV10-3	TRBJ2-7	many	TGTGCCATCAGTGGATATGGGGGGACACTACCCTCCTACGAGCAGTACTTC	CAISGYGGTLPSYEQYF
TRBD1	TRBV9	TRBJ2-2	NA	TGTGCCAGCAGGAAGGACAGGGGGGTTACCGGGGAGCTGTTTTTT	CASRKDRGVTGELFF
NA	TRBV7-2	TRBJ1-4	NA	TGTGCCAGCAGCCGAAAAGGCGAAACCAAACTGTTTTTT	CASSRKGETKLFF
TRBD2	TRBV6-1	TRBJ2-7	NA	TGTGCCAGCAGCTTTAGCGGGAGGGCCGGGGTCGAGCAGTACTTC	CASSFSGRAGVEQYF
NA	TRBV12-3/TRBV12-4	TRBJ1-1	many	TGTGCCAGCAGTGGCCCGGGGATGAACACTGAAGCTTTCTTT	CASSGPGMNTEAFF
TRBD2	TRBV7-2	TRBJ2-3	NA	TGTGCCAGCAGCTTAGCTGGACTAGCGGGTAGCACAGATACGCAGTATTTT	CASSLAGLAGSTDTQYF
NA	TRBV4-3	TRBJ1-4	NA	TGCGCCAGCAGCCAAGCCCGCCACGACAGGAATGAAAAACTGTTTTTT	CASSQARHDRNEKLFF
TRBD1	TRBV7-6	TRBJ1-1	NA	TGTGCCAGCAGCTCGACGACACAGGGGACTGAAGCTTTCTTT	CASSSTTQGTEAFF
NA	TRBV5-1	TRBJ1-2	NA	TGCGCCAGCAGCGGGACGGCGAAGACCCTAGAGGTAGTCGGCTACACCTTC	CASSGTAKTLEVVGYTF
NA	TRBV4-1	TRBJ2-1	few	TGCGCCAGCAGCCACGTAGGATTTGTTATGGATGAGCAGTTCTTC	CASSHVGFVMDEQFF
NA	TRBV5-1	TRBJ1-1	few	TGCGCCAGCAGATACAGGATTGAAACTGAAGCTTTCTTT	CASRYRIETEAFF
TRBD1	TRBV20-1	TRBJ2-7	few	TGCAGTGCAAATCTTCGACAGGGCGAACACGAGCAGTACTTC	CSANLRQGEHEQYF
NA	TRBV29-1	TRBJ1-2	NA	TGCAGCGTCGACAAGGGGTCAGAATCTAACTATGGCTACACCTTC	CSVDKGSESNYGYTF
NA	TRBV28	TRBJ2-7	few	TGTGCCAGCAGTTTATCACAGATTACCTACGAGCAGTACTTC	CASSLSQITYEQYF
TRBD2	TRBV20-1	TRBJ2-1	few	TGCAGTGGATCCAGCGGGATCGGGGGGCAGTTCTTC	CSGSSGIGGQFF
TRBD2	TRBV20-1	TRBJ2-4	NA	TGCAGTGCCACGGGACTAGCGGGGGGGATAGCCAAAAACAGTCAGTACTTC	CSATGLAGGIAKNSQYF